This record looks at one T cell receptor beta chain sequence and its context. Its antigen is as yet unknown. The protocol was immunoSEQ multiplex PCR, while the TCRdb copy is restricted to in-frame clones and leaves out a portion. The table lists roughly 810,000 clones, approximately 96% of them singletons. This entry comes from a study of shared clonotypes between healthy human individuals. Study-wide results and caveats: Naive subsets usually exceeded memory subsets in estimated richness.

Naive CD8 cells, CD45RO-negative and positively selected for CCR7, excluded terminally differentiated effector memory CD45RA+ cells. Donors were healthy HIV-negative adults without recently reported acute infections or vaccinations. The junction had 4 bases not matched to a gene; V was cut back by 8 bases and J by 7 bases. Looked up from germline, CDR1 is MNHNY and CDR2 is SVGAGI (reference sequence). The CDR3 spans 12 residues. The specimen sequenced was naive CD8+ T cells sorted from blood. This clonotype originated in a man aged 25-45 years in good health. This chain connects TRBV6-6 to TRBJ2-2, with 7 positions matching TRBD2. The CDR3 loop reads CASLREYGELFF. CDR3 DNA sequence: TGTGCCAGCTTGCGGGAGTACGGGGAGCTGTTTTTT.